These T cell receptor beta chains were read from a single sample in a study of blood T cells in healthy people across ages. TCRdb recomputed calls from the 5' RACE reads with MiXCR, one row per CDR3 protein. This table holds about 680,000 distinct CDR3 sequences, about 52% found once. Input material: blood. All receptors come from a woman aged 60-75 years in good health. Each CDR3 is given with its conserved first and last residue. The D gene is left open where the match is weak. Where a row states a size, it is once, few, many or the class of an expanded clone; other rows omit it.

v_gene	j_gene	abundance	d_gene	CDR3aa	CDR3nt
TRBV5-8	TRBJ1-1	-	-	CASSFPLGQLEKTEAFF	TGTGCCAGCAGCTTCCCCCTCGGACAGTTGGAAAAGACTGAAGCTTTCTTT
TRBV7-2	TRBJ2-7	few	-	CASSPTRLPEQYF	TGTGCCAGCAGCCCTACCAGATTACCCGAGCAGTACTTC
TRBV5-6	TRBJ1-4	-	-	CASSFSPAGTNEKLFF	TGTGCCAGCAGCTTTTCCCCTGCAGGTACTAATGAAAAACTGTTTTTT
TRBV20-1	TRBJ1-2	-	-	CSARPGTLEGYTF	TGCAGTGCTAGACCGGGTACCTTGGAGGGCTACACCTTC
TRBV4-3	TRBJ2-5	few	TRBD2	CASSQDGGTIQYF	TGCGCCAGCAGCCAGGATGGGGGGACTATTCAGTACTTC
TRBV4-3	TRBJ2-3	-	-	CASSQSRTDTQYF	TGCGCCAGCAGCCAATCTCGCACAGATACGCAGTATTTT
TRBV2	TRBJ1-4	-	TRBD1	CASSEGRQGYEKLFF	TGTGCCAGCAGCGAAGGTCGACAGGGCTATGAAAAACTGTTTTTT
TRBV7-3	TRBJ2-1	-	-	CASSDPRKWGEQFF	TGTGCCAGCAGCGACCCGCGCAAATGGGGTGAGCAGTTCTTC
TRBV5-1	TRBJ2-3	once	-	CAKEPGTIFTDTQYF	TGCGCCAAGGAACCGGGAACAATCTTCACAGATACGCAGTATTTT
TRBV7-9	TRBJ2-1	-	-	CASGLDQGTDYNEQFF	TGTGCCAGCGGCTTAGATCAGGGGACGGACTACAATGAGCAGTTCTTC
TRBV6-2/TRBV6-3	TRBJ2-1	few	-	CASTEVGGSYNEQFF	TGTGCCAGCACCGAAGTGGGGGGCTCCTACAATGAGCAGTTCTTC
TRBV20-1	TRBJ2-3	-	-	CSVGGRGTDTQYF	TGCAGTGTAGGTGGGAGAGGCACAGATACGCAGTATTTT
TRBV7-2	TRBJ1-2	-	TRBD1	CASSFTGTGVYGYTF	TGTGCCAGCAGCTTCACCGGGACAGGGGTCTATGGCTACACCTTC
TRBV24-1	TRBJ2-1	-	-	CATGQYLGEQFF	TGTGCCACCGGACAATATCTAGGTGAGCAGTTCTTC
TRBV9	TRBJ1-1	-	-	CASSVDMNTEAFF	TGTGCCAGCAGCGTCGATATGAACACTGAAGCTTTCTTT
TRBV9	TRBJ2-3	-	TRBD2	CASSVAGAGAPLNTQYF	TGTGCCAGCAGCGTAGCGGGAGCGGGAGCACCGTTAAATACGCAGTATTTT
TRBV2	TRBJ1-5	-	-	CASSSSSGGQPQHF	TGTGCCAGCAGCAGTTCATCGGGGGGTCAGCCCCAGCATTTT
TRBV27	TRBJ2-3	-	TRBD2	CASSDRAGVGADTQYF	TGTGCCAGCAGTGATAGAGCGGGAGTCGGGGCAGATACGCAGTATTTT
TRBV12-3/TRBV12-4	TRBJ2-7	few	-	CASSFRAESSYEQYF	TGTGCCAGCAGTTTTAGGGCGGAAAGCTCCTACGAGCAGTACTTC
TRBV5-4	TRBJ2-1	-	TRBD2	CASSLAGARYNEQFF	TGTGCCAGTTCGCTAGCGGGAGCTCGGTACAATGAGCAGTTCTTC
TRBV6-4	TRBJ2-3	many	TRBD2	CASSVGGRGTDTQYF	TGTGCCAGCAGTGTTGGCGGGAGAGGCACAGATACGCAGTATTTT
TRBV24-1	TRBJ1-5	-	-	CATSDQDPAPNQPQHF	TGTGCCACCAGTGACCAAGACCCCGCTCCCAATCAGCCCCAGCATTTT
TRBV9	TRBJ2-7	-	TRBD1	CASSVGQGANYEQYF	TGTGCCAGCAGCGTAGGACAGGGGGCCAACTACGAGCAGTACTTC
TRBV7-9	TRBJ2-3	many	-	CASSDNRGGITDTQYF	TGTGCCAGCAGCGACAACCGTGGGGGGATCACAGATACGCAGTATTTT
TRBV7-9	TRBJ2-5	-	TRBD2	CASSQLAGGTPGQYF	TGTGCCAGCAGCCAGCTAGCGGGAGGGACCCCGGGGCAGTACTTC
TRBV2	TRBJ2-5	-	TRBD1	CASSDPGTGSDNEQYF	TGTGCCAGCAGTGACCCGGGGACAGGGAGTGACAATGAGCAGTACTTC
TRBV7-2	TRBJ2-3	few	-	CASSLVGKDTQYF	TGTGCCAGCAGCTTAGTTGGGAAGGATACGCAGTATTTT
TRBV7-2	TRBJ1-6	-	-	CASTSGPRNSPLHF	TGTGCCAGCACCTCGGGACCGCGGAATTCACCCCTCCACTTT
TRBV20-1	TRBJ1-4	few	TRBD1	CSAREMTGGYEKLFF	TGCAGTGCTAGAGAAATGACAGGGGGGTATGAAAAACTGTTTTTT
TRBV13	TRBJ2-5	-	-	CASSLAHGETQYF	TGTGCCAGCAGCTTAGCCCACGGGGAGACCCAGTACTTC
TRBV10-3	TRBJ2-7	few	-	CAISTQGNLYEQYF	TGTGCCATCAGCACACAGGGCAATTTATACGAGCAGTACTTC
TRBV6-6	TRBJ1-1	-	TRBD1	CASDRGLSNTEAFF	TGTGCCAGTGACAGGGGGCTCTCGAACACTGAAGCTTTCTTT
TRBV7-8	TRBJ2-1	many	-	CASSSINNNEQFF	TGTGCCAGCAGCTCTATAAACAACAATGAGCAGTTCTTC
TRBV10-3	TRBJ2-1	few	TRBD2	CAIRDSGDNEQFF	TGTGCCATCAGGGATAGCGGGGACAATGAGCAGTTCTTC
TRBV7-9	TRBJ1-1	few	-	CASSSQGGATEAFF	TGTGCCAGCAGCTCACAGGGCGGGGCCACTGAAGCTTTCTTT
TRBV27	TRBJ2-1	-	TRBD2	CASSRLAGGPSEQFF	TGTGCCAGCAGTCGACTAGCGGGAGGGCCAAGTGAGCAGTTCTTC
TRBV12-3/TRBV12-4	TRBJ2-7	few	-	CASSLLAQPHYEQYF	TGTGCCAGCAGTTTACTGGCCCAACCCCACTACGAGCAGTACTTC
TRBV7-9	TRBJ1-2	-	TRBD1	CASSFDRGPNYGYTF	TGTGCCAGCAGCTTCGACAGGGGGCCTAACTATGGCTACACCTTC
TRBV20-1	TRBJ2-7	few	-	CSAKPGGSGYEQYF	TGCAGTGCTAAACCGGGGGGCTCGGGCTACGAGCAGTACTTC